These T cell receptor beta chains were read from a single sample in a study of patients and donors after allogeneic stem cell transplantation. TCRdb analysed the RT-PCR reads with MiXCR anew, one entry per CDR3 protein. The sample holds 920,000 or so distinct CDR3 sequences, roughly 18% seen once. The sample taken for sequencing was blood, either unsorted or a sorted T cell fraction (not recorded which). These TCRs come from a human donor who was either an allogeneic HSCT recipient or a stem cell or donor lymphocyte infusion donor (not recorded which). It is not recorded whose cells these are; they may come from a transplant donor. Each CDR3 is given with its conserved first and last residue. D genes are given only for firm matches. Clone size, where shown, is once, few, many, or a class for clones that have expanded.

j_call: TRBJ2-5; clone_size: few; d_call: NA; v_call: TRBV20-1; cdr3_nt: TGCAGTGCCCGACCGGGGACCCAGTACTTC; cdr3_aa: CSARPGTQYF
j_call: TRBJ1-6; clone_size: NA; d_call: NA; v_call: TRBV27; cdr3_nt: TGTGCCAGCAGTTTCCAGTATGGCACCCTCCACTTT; cdr3_aa: CASSFQYGTLHF
j_call: TRBJ2-1; clone_size: NA; d_call: TRBD1; v_call: TRBV7-3; cdr3_nt: TGTGCCAGCAGCGCGACCGGGACAGGGAAGAATGAGCAGTTCTTC; cdr3_aa: CASSATGTGKNEQFF
j_call: TRBJ2-1; clone_size: NA; d_call: NA; v_call: TRBV24-1; cdr3_nt: TGTGCCACCAGGCGATCTAGAGAAAACTACAATGAGCAGTTCTTC; cdr3_aa: CATRRSRENYNEQFF
j_call: TRBJ1-1; clone_size: NA; d_call: NA; v_call: TRBV27; cdr3_nt: TGTGCCAGCAGTTCGTCCCGAATGAACACTGAAGCTTTCTTT; cdr3_aa: CASSSSRMNTEAFF
j_call: TRBJ2-3; clone_size: NA; d_call: TRBD2; v_call: TRBV20-1; cdr3_nt: TGCAGTGCTCTCCGGGGGCTAGCGGGAACAGATACGCAGTATTTT; cdr3_aa: CSALRGLAGTDTQYF
j_call: TRBJ2-3; clone_size: many; d_call: NA; v_call: TRBV29-1; cdr3_nt: TGCAGCGGAGATACAGATACGCAGTATTTT; cdr3_aa: CSGDTDTQYF
j_call: TRBJ2-7; clone_size: NA; d_call: NA; v_call: TRBV28; cdr3_nt: TGTGCCAGCAGCTCCGGCCCCCACGAGCAGTACTTC; cdr3_aa: CASSSGPHEQYF
j_call: TRBJ2-2; clone_size: few; d_call: TRBD1; v_call: TRBV28; cdr3_nt: TGTGCCAGCAGTCCCTCACGTCCCGGGACAGGGTTAAACACCGGGGAGCTGTTTTTT; cdr3_aa: CASSPSRPGTGLNTGELFF
j_call: TRBJ2-2; clone_size: many; d_call: TRBD1; v_call: TRBV12-3/TRBV12-4; cdr3_nt: TGTGCCAGCTACGGGACAGCGAACACCGGGGAGCTGTTTTTT; cdr3_aa: CASYGTANTGELFF
j_call: TRBJ2-3; clone_size: NA; d_call: NA; v_call: TRBV3-1; cdr3_nt: TGTGCCAGCAGCCAGGGGCCCACACAACTCACAGATACGCAGTATTTT; cdr3_aa: CASSQGPTQLTDTQYF
j_call: TRBJ2-5; clone_size: NA; d_call: NA; v_call: TRBV20-1; cdr3_nt: TGCAGTGCTAAGCTAGCGCTCCAAGAGACCCAGTACTTC; cdr3_aa: CSAKLALQETQYF
j_call: TRBJ2-3; clone_size: NA; d_call: TRBD2; v_call: TRBV20-1; cdr3_nt: TGCAGTGCGCCCCTCCGAGCGGGAGGTTCAGATACGCAGTATTTT; cdr3_aa: CSAPLRAGGSDTQYF
j_call: TRBJ2-3; clone_size: NA; d_call: TRBD1; v_call: TRBV5-1; cdr3_nt: TGCGCCAGCAGCTTGGTGGGCTCAGGGACAGGGAGGGATACGCAGTATTTT; cdr3_aa: CASSLVGSGTGRDTQYF
j_call: TRBJ2-3; clone_size: NA; d_call: NA; v_call: TRBV7-7; cdr3_nt: TGTGCCAGCAGCTTAAGACAGGACACAGATACGCAGTATTTT; cdr3_aa: CASSLRQDTDTQYF
j_call: TRBJ2-1; clone_size: many; d_call: NA; v_call: TRBV18; cdr3_nt: TGTGCCAGCTCACCGGGAGGGGGGAATGAGCAGTTCTTC; cdr3_aa: CASSPGGGNEQFF
j_call: TRBJ1-6; clone_size: few; d_call: NA; v_call: TRBV3-1; cdr3_nt: TGTGCCAGGAGGGGCAGGTTCAACCCCTATAATTCACCCCTCCACTTT; cdr3_aa: CARRGRFNPYNSPLHF
j_call: TRBJ2-2; clone_size: few; d_call: NA; v_call: TRBV24-1; cdr3_nt: TGTGCCACCAGTGGTCCGAACACCGGGGAGCTGTTTTTT; cdr3_aa: CATSGPNTGELFF
j_call: TRBJ2-1; clone_size: many; d_call: NA; v_call: TRBV20-1; cdr3_nt: TGCAGTGCTAGAGTTGCCTACAATGAGCAGTTCTTC; cdr3_aa: CSARVAYNEQFF
j_call: TRBJ1-6; clone_size: few; d_call: TRBD1; v_call: TRBV7-9; cdr3_nt: TGTGCCAGCAGCGTGGACAGGCAAAATTCACCCCTCCACTTT; cdr3_aa: CASSVDRQNSPLHF
j_call: TRBJ2-1; clone_size: NA; d_call: NA; v_call: TRBV6-1; cdr3_nt: TGTGCCAGCGGGAGCCAGGGATCCTACAATGAGCAGTTCTTC; cdr3_aa: CASGSQGSYNEQFF
j_call: TRBJ2-1; clone_size: NA; d_call: NA; v_call: TRBV7-2; cdr3_nt: TGTGCCAGCAGCTTATACAGAACGGTTAATGAGCAGTTCTTC; cdr3_aa: CASSLYRTVNEQFF
j_call: TRBJ2-5; clone_size: NA; d_call: NA; v_call: TRBV5-5; cdr3_nt: TGTGCCAGCAGCTTGGGGGTCGAGGAGACCCAGTACTTC; cdr3_aa: CASSLGVEETQYF
j_call: TRBJ2-3; clone_size: few; d_call: NA; v_call: TRBV7-2; cdr3_nt: TGTGCCAGCAGCTACTGGGCTATGGGAGATACGCAGTATTTT; cdr3_aa: CASSYWAMGDTQYF
j_call: TRBJ1-3; clone_size: few; d_call: NA; v_call: TRBV30; cdr3_nt: TGTGCCTGGGGCCTTTCGGGAAACACCATATATTTT; cdr3_aa: CAWGLSGNTIYF
j_call: TRBJ2-5; clone_size: NA; d_call: TRBD1; v_call: TRBV27; cdr3_nt: TGTGCCAGCCCCGGGACAGGGGGGGAGACCCAGTACTTC; cdr3_aa: CASPGTGGETQYF
j_call: TRBJ2-1; clone_size: NA; d_call: NA; v_call: TRBV9; cdr3_nt: TGTGCCAGCAGCGTAGTGTGGTGCGAGCAGTTCTTC; cdr3_aa: CASSVVWCEQFF
j_call: TRBJ1-5; clone_size: NA; d_call: NA; v_call: TRBV18; cdr3_nt: TGTGCCAGCTCACCATCCAAGAATCAGCCCCAGCATTTT; cdr3_aa: CASSPSKNQPQHF
j_call: TRBJ1-5; clone_size: few; d_call: NA; v_call: TRBV7-2; cdr3_nt: TGTGCCAGCAGCTTAGTAGGTAGAGGTATAGCCCAGCCCCAGCATTTT; cdr3_aa: CASSLVGRGIAQPQHF
j_call: TRBJ2-1; clone_size: NA; d_call: TRBD1; v_call: TRBV3-1; cdr3_nt: TGTGCCAGCAGCAGGGACAGGGCCCTCAATGAGCAGTTCTTC; cdr3_aa: CASSRDRALNEQFF
j_call: TRBJ1-2; clone_size: few; d_call: NA; v_call: TRBV29-1; cdr3_nt: TGCAGCGTTTATCCCGGAGATGGCTACACCTTC; cdr3_aa: CSVYPGDGYTF
j_call: TRBJ1-2; clone_size: few; d_call: NA; v_call: TRBV27; cdr3_nt: TGTGCCAGCAGTTTATCCGCGGGGCCCTACGGCTACACCTTC; cdr3_aa: CASSLSAGPYGYTF
j_call: TRBJ1-4; clone_size: few; d_call: TRBD1; v_call: TRBV4-3; cdr3_nt: TGCGCCAGCAGCCAAGATGGGGCCAGGGGGGATGAAAAACTGTTTTTT; cdr3_aa: CASSQDGARGDEKLFF
j_call: TRBJ1-1; clone_size: few; d_call: NA; v_call: TRBV7-8; cdr3_nt: TGTGCCAGCCGGGGAGAGCTGTCTAAGAACACTGAAGCTTTCTTT; cdr3_aa: CASRGELSKNTEAFF
j_call: TRBJ1-1; clone_size: many; d_call: NA; v_call: TRBV12-3/TRBV12-4; cdr3_nt: TGTGCCAGCGGTTACCGTGGGGCTGAAGCTTTCTTT; cdr3_aa: CASGYRGAEAFF
j_call: TRBJ1-2; clone_size: NA; d_call: NA; v_call: TRBV30; cdr3_nt: TGTGCCTGGAGTAACTCCCCTGGCTACACCTTC; cdr3_aa: CAWSNSPGYTF
j_call: TRBJ2-1; clone_size: few; d_call: NA; v_call: TRBV9; cdr3_nt: TGTGCCAGCGGGAGATCCTACAATGAGCAGTTCTTC; cdr3_aa: CASGRSYNEQFF
j_call: TRBJ1-3; clone_size: many; d_call: NA; v_call: TRBV5-1; cdr3_nt: TGCGCCAGCAGCTTGGGTATTGGAAACACCATATATTTT; cdr3_aa: CASSLGIGNTIYF
j_call: TRBJ1-6; clone_size: few; d_call: NA; v_call: TRBV25-1; cdr3_nt: TGTGCCAGCTACCCCACGGGCTCACCCCTCCACTTT; cdr3_aa: CASYPTGSPLHF
j_call: TRBJ1-1; clone_size: NA; d_call: NA; v_call: TRBV6-2/TRBV6-3; cdr3_nt: TGTGCCAGCAGTTACTCCAATCCCATGGGAGGGAGGGGAATGAACACTGAAGCTTTCTTT; cdr3_aa: CASSYSNPMGGRGMNTEAFF
j_call: TRBJ2-4; clone_size: few; d_call: TRBD2; v_call: TRBV3-1; cdr3_nt: TGTGCCAGCAGCCATGGCGGGGGGGCCAAAAACATTCAGTACTTC; cdr3_aa: CASSHGGGAKNIQYF
j_call: TRBJ2-5; clone_size: NA; d_call: NA; v_call: TRBV5-1; cdr3_nt: TGCGCCAGCAGCTTGGATTTGGGAGTAGTAGAGACCCAGTACTTC; cdr3_aa: CASSLDLGVVETQYF
j_call: TRBJ2-5; clone_size: NA; d_call: TRBD2; v_call: TRBV5-1; cdr3_nt: TGCGCCAGCAGCTTCGCCGGGAGGAGTGAGACCCAGTACTTC; cdr3_aa: CASSFAGRSETQYF
j_call: TRBJ2-7; clone_size: NA; d_call: TRBD1; v_call: TRBV20-1; cdr3_nt: TGCAGTGCTATCACAGGGGGAGATAAGAGTGACGAGCAGTACTTC; cdr3_aa: CSAITGGDKSDEQYF
j_call: TRBJ1-1; clone_size: NA; d_call: NA; v_call: TRBV12-3/TRBV12-4; cdr3_nt: TGTGGCAGCCTACAGGATGGGATGACTGAAGCTTTCTTT; cdr3_aa: CGSLQDGMTEAFF
j_call: TRBJ2-7; clone_size: NA; d_call: TRBD1; v_call: TRBV20-1; cdr3_nt: TGCAGTGCTAGCACTCAACAGGGGGCCCACGAGCAGTACTTC; cdr3_aa: CSASTQQGAHEQYF
j_call: TRBJ2-5; clone_size: few; d_call: NA; v_call: TRBV5-5; cdr3_nt: TGTGCCAGCAGCTTGATGGGACAAGAGACCCAGTACTTC; cdr3_aa: CASSLMGQETQYF
j_call: TRBJ2-1; clone_size: few; d_call: NA; v_call: TRBV3-1; cdr3_nt: TGTGCCAGCAGCCTGCCGACTAGTACTTACAATGAGCAGTTCTTC; cdr3_aa: CASSLPTSTYNEQFF
j_call: TRBJ1-2; clone_size: few; d_call: NA; v_call: TRBV7-3; cdr3_nt: TGTGCCAGCAGCCCTACCATCTATGGCTACACCTTC; cdr3_aa: CASSPTIYGYTF
j_call: TRBJ1-6; clone_size: few; d_call: TRBD1; v_call: TRBV20-1; cdr3_nt: TGCAGTGCTAGAGTGTGGGACAGGGGAACCTATAATTCACCCCTCCACTTT; cdr3_aa: CSARVWDRGTYNSPLHF
j_call: TRBJ1-2; clone_size: NA; d_call: NA; v_call: TRBV10-3; cdr3_nt: TGTGCCATCAGCCCGGACGGGGTTTATGGCTACACCTTC; cdr3_aa: CAISPDGVYGYTF
j_call: TRBJ2-1; clone_size: NA; d_call: TRBD2; v_call: TRBV11-2; cdr3_nt: TGTGCCAGCAGCTTAGATATACTAGCGGGCTTCAATGAGCAGTTCTTC; cdr3_aa: CASSLDILAGFNEQFF
j_call: TRBJ2-7; clone_size: few; d_call: NA; v_call: TRBV3-1; cdr3_nt: TGTGCCAGCAGCCAAGTTTTGGGCAGGAGTGGCAACGAGCAGTACTTC; cdr3_aa: CASSQVLGRSGNEQYF